One T cell receptor (beta chain) is described in this entry. Antigen unknown. Libraries were prepared by immunoSEQ multiplex PCR; TCRdb keeps only in-frame clonotypes and omits some of them. The sample records 25,000 to 30,000 clones, roughly 86% being singletons. The germline V gene encodes CDR1 LNHDA and CDR2 SQIVND (reference sequence). The ends lost 0 bases at V and 4 bases at J; junction bases unmatched: 5. The CDR3 covers 15 residues. The record originates from a study of early stage breast cancer tumors. General study findings and limits: Most shared enriched TCRB sequences were commonly generated ones. Unsorted bulk genomic DNA sequencing lacked pairing and functional marker data.

Sequenced sample: blood. This chain joins TRBV19 and TRBJ1-1, with TRBD1 matching over 7 bases. The TCR comes from a person aged 45 to 59 with breast cancer. This CDR3 reads CASSIDRGRITEAFF. CDR3 bases: TGTGCCAGTAGTATAGATAGGGGGCGCATCACTGAAGCTTTCTTT.